The rows below give T cell receptor beta chains drawn from one sample of a study of cytomegalovirus exposure and HLA in healthy donors. Some clones are missing from TCRdb's copy, which holds only in-frame ones; the method was immunoSEQ multiplex PCR. The profile shows about 73,000 clones, approximately 61% of them singletons. The specimen sequenced was PBMCs. The receptors come from a woman in her forties or fifties in good health and CMV-seropositive. Each CDR3 is given with its conserved first and last residue. D genes are given only for firm matches. A row's size may be missing; if present it is once, few, many or a size class.

clone size	V gene	D gene	J gene	CDR3 protein	CDR3 DNA
NA	TRBV18	NA	TRBJ1-3	CASSPSQTGGNTIYF	TGTGCCAGCTCCCCAAGCCAAACGGGAGGAAACACCATATATTTT
NA	TRBV6-4	NA	TRBJ2-1	CASSDGSSGSGGASNEQFF	TGTGCCAGCAGTGATGGTTCGTCCGGGAGTGGGGGGGCGAGCAATGAGCAGTTCTTC
once	TRBV11-3	NA	TRBJ2-3	CASSFLNTDTQYF	TGTGCCAGCAGCTTCCTAAACACAGATACGCAGTATTTT
once	TRBV5-4	NA	TRBJ2-3	CASSLEGAGADTQYF	TGTGCCAGCAGCTTGGAAGGGGCAGGCGCAGATACGCAGTATTTT
NA	TRBV6-5	NA	TRBJ1-1	CASSYSSGGHEAFF	TGTGCCAGCAGTTACTCGAGCGGGGGCCATGAAGCTTTCTTT
NA	TRBV4-1	TRBD2	TRBJ2-7	CASSQVPGGTYEQYF	TGCGCCAGCAGCCAAGTCCCGGGGGGGACCTACGAGCAGTACTTC
NA	TRBV4-1	TRBD1	TRBJ1-4	CASSQTGVNEKLFF	TGCGCCAGCAGCCAGACAGGGGTAAATGAAAAACTGTTTTTT
NA	TRBV4-1	TRBD1	TRBJ1-5	CASSQAPQGQPQHF	TGCGCCAGCAGCCAAGCTCCACAGGGGCAGCCCCAGCATTTT
NA	TRBV2	TRBD1	TRBJ2-3	CASRYRDRGTDTQYF	TGTGCCAGCAGGTACCGGGACAGGGGGACAGATACGCAGTATTTT
NA	TRBV9	NA	TRBJ1-2	CASSVTPRGSINYGYTF	TGTGCCAGCAGCGTTACCCCAAGGGGATCGATAAACTATGGCTACACCTTC
NA	TRBV13	NA	TRBJ1-4	CASSPDRGGGKEKLFF	TGTGCCAGCAGCCCTGACCGAGGGGGTGGAAAAGAAAAACTGTTTTTT
NA	TRBV7-7	TRBD1	TRBJ2-5	CASSLSHRGQETQYF	TGTGCCAGCAGCTTAAGTCACAGGGGGCAAGAGACCCAGTACTTC
NA	TRBV11-2	TRBD2	TRBJ2-5	CASSLERGETQYF	TGTGCCAGCAGCTTGGAGCGGGGAGAGACCCAGTACTTC
NA	TRBV29-1	NA	TRBJ1-2	CSVETGLGYTF	TGCAGCGTTGAGACAGGCCTGGGCTACACCTTC
NA	TRBV5-1	NA	TRBJ2-6	CASSLAFIAGAGANVLTF	TGCGCCAGCAGCTTGGCCTTTATTGCAGGGGCTGGGGCCAACGTCCTGACTTTC
NA	TRBV19	NA	TRBJ1-1	CASRGVGRGTEAFF	TGTGCCAGTCGGGGCGTAGGGAGGGGGACTGAAGCTTTCTTT
NA	TRBV6-1	NA	TRBJ1-3	CASSETPGGTGNTIYF	TGTGCCAGCAGTGAGACCCCCGGGGGAACTGGAAACACCATATATTTT
NA	TRBV9	NA	TRBJ1-2	CASSSEGGPYGYTF	TGTGCCAGCAGCTCCGAAGGGGGTCCCTATGGCTACACCTTC
NA	TRBV29-1	NA	TRBJ1-3	CSVEGRGAGNTIYF	TGCAGCGTTGAAGGCAGGGGAGCTGGAAACACCATATATTTT
once	TRBV30	NA	TRBJ1-3	CGMDTQGTGNTIYF	TGTGGTATGGACACCCAAGGAACTGGAAACACCATATATTTT
few	TRBV9	TRBD2	TRBJ2-3	CASSVGGTRLADTQYF	TGTGCCAGCAGCGTAGGAGGGACTAGGTTGGCAGATACGCAGTATTTT
once	TRBV11-2	NA	TRBJ1-1	CASSRPTGAEAFF	TGTGCCAGCAGCAGACCTACCGGGGCTGAAGCTTTCTTT
few	TRBV7-9	TRBD1	TRBJ1-5	CASSVDRVDQPQHF	TGTGCCAGCAGCGTCGACAGGGTGGATCAGCCCCAGCATTTT
NA	TRBV10-1	NA	TRBJ2-5	CASRPPGLFQETQYF	TGCGCCAGCAGACCCCCGGGACTGTTCCAAGAGACCCAGTACTTC
NA	TRBV9	TRBD2	TRBJ2-7	CASSVGMSGGFYEQYF	TGTGCCAGCAGCGTAGGAATGAGCGGGGGCTTCTACGAGCAGTACTTC
NA	TRBV7-3	TRBD2	TRBJ2-3	CASSLAGSGADTQYF	TGTGCCAGCAGCTTAGCAGGAAGCGGGGCAGATACGCAGTATTTT